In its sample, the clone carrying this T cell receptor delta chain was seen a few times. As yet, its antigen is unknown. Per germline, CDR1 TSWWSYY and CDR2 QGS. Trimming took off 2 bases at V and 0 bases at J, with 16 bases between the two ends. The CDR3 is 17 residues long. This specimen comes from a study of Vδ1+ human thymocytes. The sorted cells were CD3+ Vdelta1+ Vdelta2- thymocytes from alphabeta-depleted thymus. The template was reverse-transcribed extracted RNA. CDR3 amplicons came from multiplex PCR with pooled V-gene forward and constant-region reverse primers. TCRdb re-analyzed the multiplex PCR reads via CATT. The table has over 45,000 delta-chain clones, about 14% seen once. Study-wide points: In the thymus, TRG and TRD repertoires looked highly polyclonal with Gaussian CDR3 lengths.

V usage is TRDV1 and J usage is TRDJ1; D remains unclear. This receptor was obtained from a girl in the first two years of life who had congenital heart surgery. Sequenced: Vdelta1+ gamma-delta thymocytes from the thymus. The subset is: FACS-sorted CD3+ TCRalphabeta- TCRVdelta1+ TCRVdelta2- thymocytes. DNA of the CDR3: TGTGCTCTTGGGGAATCTCGGCCCCTTGGGTACACCGATAAACTCATCTTT. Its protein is CALGESRPLGYTDKLIF.